What follows are 17 T cell receptor beta chains derived from one specimen sequenced in a study of cytomegalovirus exposure and HLA in healthy donors. The study ran its PCR with 60 Vbeta and 13 Jbeta primers. Clones were sequenced by immunoSEQ multiplex PCR, and TCRdb holds only the in-frame ones, with some missing. Here the sample spans some 90,000 clones, around four fifths being singletons. Input material: PBMCs. These receptors were obtained from a boy aged 5-17 years in good health and CMV-seronegative.

The genes are TRBV28 and TRBJ1-2, with 9 bases identical to TRBD1. Germline V CDR1 and CDR2: MDHEN, SYDVKM. The CDR3 loop spans 15 amino acids. After removal of 7 bases from V and 6 bases from J, the junction contained 12 bases not matched to a gene. The CDR3 DNA reads as TGTGCCAGCAACGCCGGGACAGGGAATGTGGATGGCTACACCTTC. It yields the protein CASNAGTGNVDGYTF.

V usage is TRBV30 and J usage is TRBJ1-1, with 7 bases fitting TRBD1. The junction had 8 bases not matched to a gene; V was cut back by 5 bases and J by 11 bases. The CDR3 is 11 amino acids. Germline lookup yields CDR1 GTSNPN and CDR2 SVGIG (reference sequence). CDR3 region: CAWANTGDAFF. In nucleotides, the CDR3 is TGTGCCTGGGCGAATACAGGGGATGCTTTCTTT.

The chain combines TRBV7-2 with TRBJ2-7; 10 nucleotides match TRBD1. The V gene end was trimmed by 6 bases and the J gene end by 7 bases; junction bases not matched to a gene: 9. From germline, CDR1 is SGHTA and CDR2 FQGNSA. The CDR3 is made up of 14 amino acids. The CDR3 spells CASRPDRGRSEQYF. The CDR3 DNA is TGTGCCAGCAGGCCGGACAGGGGGAGGTCAGAGCAGTACTTC.

This clone has more than one count but fewer than ten. V gene TRBV13 combines with J gene TRBJ2-1; 8 bases map to TRBD2. Germline V gene sequence: CDR1 PRHDT, CDR2 FYEKMQ (reference sequence). V lost 0 bases and J lost 4; bases outside the gene matches: 2. The CDR3 totals 15 residues. The CDR3 loop is CASSLGRGGYNEQFF. In DNA form, the CDR3 reads TGTGCCAGCAGCTTAGGACGGGGGGGATACAATGAGCAGTTCTTC.

This clone was observed a few times. The genes are TRBV10-2 and TRBJ2-1, with TRBD2 matching over 8 bases. Germline values: CDR1 WSHSY, CDR2 SAAADI. The CDR3 spans 16 residues. The V gene end was trimmed by 4 bases and the J gene end by 5 bases; junction bases not matched to a gene: 10. The CDR3 sequence: CASSVNLGLANNEQFF. The CDR3 nucleotides are TGCGCCAGCAGTGTGAATCTTGGACTAGCTAACAATGAGCAGTTCTTC.

This chain links TRBV14 with TRBJ2-7; D unclear. The CDR3 runs to 12 residues. Germline lookup yields CDR1 SGHDN and CDR2 FVKESK. V shed 4 bases and J shed 6 bases, with 10 bases lying between them. The DNA of the CDR3 is TGTGCCAGCAGCCCTCAACCCGGCGAGCAGTACTTC. Its translation: CASSPQPGEQYF. Filled out from reference TRBV14 and TRBJ2-7, the complete variable domain reads EAGVTQFPSHSVIEKGQTVTLRCDPISGHDNLYWYRRVMGKEIKFLLHFVKESKQDESGMPNNRFLAERTGGTYSTLKVQPAELEDSGVYFCASSPQPGEQYFGPGTRLTVT.

The genes are TRBV7-7 and TRBJ1-1; possible D gene TRBD1, 5 bases. Trimming took off 1 base at V and 11 bases at J, with 14 bases between the two ends. Germline-derived CDR1 and CDR2 are SSHAT and FNYEAQ (reference sequence). The CDR3 is 13 amino acids. CDR3 DNA sequence: TGTGCCAGCAGCTTAGGCGGGGACGGGGACGCTTTCTTT. Its protein product is CASSLGGDGDAFF.

The rearrangement joins TRBV27 to TRBJ2-1; 7 positions match TRBD1. The CDR3 covers 13 residues. Germline V lookup: CDR1 MNHEY, CDR2 SMNVEV (reference sequence). J lost 9 bases, V lost 2 bases, and 4 bases had no gene match. This CDR3 is CASSLRGQSEQFF. DNA for the CDR3: TGTGCCAGCAGTTTAAGGGGACAGAGTGAGCAGTTCTTC.

The J gene is TRBJ2-1, the V gene TRBV4-3; 13 bases are shared with TRBD2. CDR3 length: 17 amino acids. Germline CDR1 and CDR2: LGHNA and YSLEER. Trimming at V came to 4 bases and at J to 0 bases, leaving 3 bases not matched to a gene. The CDR3: CASSPRTSGSSYNEQFF. CDR3 in DNA: TGCGCCAGCAGCCCTCGGACTAGCGGGAGCTCCTACAATGAGCAGTTCTTC.

This rearrangement joins TRBV15 to TRBJ2-7, with 7 positions matching TRBD1. CDR1 and CDR2 (germline): LNHNV, YYDKDF (reference sequence). After removal of 7 bases from V and 5 bases from J, the junction contained 11 bases not matched to a gene. CDR3 size: 14 residues. DNA for the CDR3: TGTGCCACCACCTCGGCCTGGGACAGCCACGAGCAGTACTTC. It specifies CATTSAWDSHEQYF.

This chain joins TRBV29-1 and TRBJ2-7; tentatively, D is TRBD2 (7 bases). There are 13 residues in the CDR3. Germline CDR1 and CDR2: SQVTM and ANQGSEA. The V end lost 7 bases, the J end lost 3 bases, and 16 bases lay between the germline ends. The chain's CDR3 is CSAGGGGYYEQYF. In nucleotides, the CDR3 is TGCAGCGCGGGGGGAGGGGGGTACTACGAGCAGTACTTC.

This chain joins TRBV5-1 and TRBJ2-7; 7 nucleotides line up with TRBD2. The CDR3 runs 14 residues. From germline, CDR1 is SGHRS and CDR2 YFSETQ. The J segment lost 0 bases and the V segment lost 4 bases, leaving 4 bases of the junction unmatched. In DNA form, the CDR3 reads TGCGCCAGCAGCCCCAGCGGGGACTCCTACGAGCAGTACTTC. Translating it yields CASSPSGDSYEQYF.

There are a few counts of this clone. The chain couples TRBV21-1 to TRBJ2-3; the D call of TRBD2 is as the table states it, not checked on the DNA. TRBV21-1 is a documented pseudogene. CDR3 size: 16 residues. The CDR3 region is CASSKGDYCATDTQYF. CDR3 coding DNA: TGTGCCAGCAGCAAAGGGGACTACTGTGCCACAGATACGCAGTATTTT.

The V gene is TRBV7-3, the J gene TRBJ2-7; D is perhaps TRBD2 (6 bases). CDR3 length: 14 amino acids. The V gene lost 5 bases and the J gene lost 2 bases, with 13 bases spanning the gap. CDR1 and CDR2 from the germline V gene are SGHTA and FQGTGA. This CDR3 reads CASSPGGNPYEQYF. CDR3 coding DNA: TGTGCCAGCAGCCCCGGAGGGAACCCCTACGAGCAGTACTTC.

This clone was seen just once. The chain joins TRBV6-1 to TRBJ2-7; 9 nucleotides match TRBD2. With V trimmed by 4 bases and J by 2 bases, 9 bases remained unmatched. Germline V gene sequence: CDR1 MNHNS, CDR2 SASEGT. The CDR3 contains 16 residues. CDR3 DNA sequence: TGTGCCAGCAGTGCTTTGTTGGCGGGAGGGGCCTACGAGCAGTACTTC. This sequence encodes CASSALLAGGAYEQYF.

The chain is built from TRBV14 and TRBJ1-2; maybe TRBD1 (6 bases). In germline, CDR1 is SGHDN, CDR2 FVKESK. The CDR3 length is 14 residues. Trimming removed 3 bases from V and 4 bases from J, with 12 bases in between. CDR3 region: CASSHRQDLYGYTF. The CDR3, as DNA: TGTGCCAGCAGCCACCGACAGGACCTCTATGGCTACACCTTC. Together with reference TRBV14 and TRBJ1-2, the CDR3 gives the full variable domain: EAGVTQFPSHSVIEKGQTVTLRCDPISGHDNLYWYRRVMGKEIKFLLHFVKESKQDESGMPNNRFLAERTGGTYSTLKVQPAELEDSGVYFCASSHRQDLYGYTFGSGTRLTVV.

The chain has TRBV28 and TRBJ2-7; D might be TRBD2 (6 bases). Germline V gene lookup returns CDR1 MDHEN and CDR2 SYDVKM. Trimming took 11 bases from V and 6 from J, leaving 20 bases between them. This CDR3 region has 13 residues. CDR3 nucleotide sequence: TGTGCCCTAGGAGGGCAGGTGATTACCGAGCAGTACTTC. Protein: CALGGQVITEQYF. Drawing the rest from reference TRBV28 and TRBJ2-7, the complete variable domain is DVKVTQSSRYLVKRTGEKVFLECVQDMDHENMFWYRQDPGLGLRLIYFSYDVKMKEKGDIPEGYSVSREKKERFSLILESASTNQTSMYLCALGGQVITEQYFGPGTRLTVT.